This TCR beta chain was captured by sequencing in a study of graft-versus-host responses after intestinal transplantation. Germline trimming cut 2 bases from V and 6 bases from J; bases unmatched to any gene: 3. CDR1 and CDR2 (germline): MNHEY, SVGAGI. The CDR3 totals 16 residues. In regard to this clone: Antigen: not known.

Using immunoSEQ multiplex PCR, the repertoire was profiled, and TCRdb retains in-frame clones only, with some absent. The sample includes 50,000 to 60,000 clones, about nine tenths seen only once; the top ten take roughly 2.5%. The origin of this receptor is a human donor who was the organ donor for an intestinal transplant. The chain combines TRBV6-5 with TRBJ2-1, with 14 bases fitting TRBD2. The sample in question was unstimulated CD4+ T cells sorted from spleen or lymph node cells, obtained before transplant. The CDR3 loop is CASSYTGTSGSNEQFF. CDR3 coding DNA: TGTGCCAGCAGTTACACCGGGACTAGCGGGAGCAATGAGCAGTTCTTC.